This paragraph reports one T cell receptor beta chain. The antigen is not known. This specimen comes from a study of cytomegalovirus exposure and HLA in healthy donors. Points from the study as a whole: It was assumed in the presence/absence analyses that sequencing depth was roughly uniform across donors. According to an earlier analysis, most TCR beta V segments yielded productive rearrangements about 90% or about 30% of the time.

This PCR relied on a set of 60 Vbeta primers and 13 Jbeta primers. Clones were sequenced by immunoSEQ multiplex PCR, and TCRdb holds only the in-frame ones, with some missing. The table records over 150,000 clones, around 81% of them present only once. The CDR3 extends over 14 amino acids. Trimming removed 0 bases at V and 0 bases at J, with 6 bases between. Germline CDR1 is SGDLS and CDR2 is YYNGEE. What was sequenced was PBMCs. This clonotype originated in a woman between 45 and 60 years old in good health and CMV-seronegative. The V call is TRBV9, the J call TRBJ2-5, with D hard to call. CDR3 coding DNA: TGTGCCAGCAGCGTAGCTTCAGACCAAGAGACCCAGTACTTC. Encoded protein: CASSVASDQETQYF.